The present TCR beta chain was sequenced within a study of blood T cell repertoires in COVID-19. Study-wide background: COVID-19 samples from acute and convalescent phases originated in the United States, Italy and Spain.

As originally analysed: Cell counts per sample came from amplifying reference gene primers. The method was immunoSEQ multiplex PCR; TCRdb's version includes in-frame clones alone and lacks a portion of them. The DNA was the basis for D and trimming; V, J and clone size are from that table. This sample has 200,000 or so clones; 75% to 90% occur once, and the top ten carry 3.7%. V shed 2 bases, J shed 5 bases, and the junction held 6 bases outside the gene matches. This CDR3 is built from 14 residues. Germline V gene data show CDR1 as SGHNT and CDR2 as YYREEE (reference sequence). The chain uses TRBV5-4 and TRBJ2-5; TRBD2 matches 7 bases. The sequence came from a woman younger than 45 who had been exposed to COVID-19. Sequencing input: PBMCs or T cells enriched from blood (not recorded which). CDR3 loop: CASSLEGSGETQYF. For the CDR3, the DNA is TGTGCCAGCAGCTTAGAGGGTAGCGGGGAGACCCAGTACTTC.